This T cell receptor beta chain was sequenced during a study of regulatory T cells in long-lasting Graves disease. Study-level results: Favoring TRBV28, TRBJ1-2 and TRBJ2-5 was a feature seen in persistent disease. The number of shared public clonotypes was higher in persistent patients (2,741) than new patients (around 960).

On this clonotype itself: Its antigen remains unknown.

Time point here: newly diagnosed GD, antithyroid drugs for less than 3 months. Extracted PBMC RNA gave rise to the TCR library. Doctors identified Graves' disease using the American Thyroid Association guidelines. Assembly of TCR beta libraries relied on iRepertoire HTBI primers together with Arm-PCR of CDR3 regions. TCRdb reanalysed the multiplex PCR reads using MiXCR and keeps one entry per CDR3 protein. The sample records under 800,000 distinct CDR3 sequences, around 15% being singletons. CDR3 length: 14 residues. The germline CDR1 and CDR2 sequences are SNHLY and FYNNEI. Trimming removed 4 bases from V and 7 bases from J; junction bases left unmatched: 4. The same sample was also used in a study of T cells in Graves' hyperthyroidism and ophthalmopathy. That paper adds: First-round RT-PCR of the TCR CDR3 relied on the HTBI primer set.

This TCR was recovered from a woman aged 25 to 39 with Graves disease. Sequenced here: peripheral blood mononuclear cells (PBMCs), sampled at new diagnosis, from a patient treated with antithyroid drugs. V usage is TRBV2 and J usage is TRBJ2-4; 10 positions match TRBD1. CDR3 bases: TGTGCCAGCAGTGGGGGACAGGGGTATAACATTCAGTACTTC. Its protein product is CASSGGQGYNIQYF.